Shown below are 5 T cell receptor beta chains from a single sample sequenced in a study of molecular identifiers for immune sequencing clone quantification. TCRdb passed the PCR reads through MiXCR, listing each CDR3 protein once. This sample has approximately 500,000 distinct CDR3 sequences, with roughly a fifth found just once. Sequencing was done on a sample of naive CD8+ T cells from blood, with Jurkat cell RNA spiked in. The subset is: FACS-sorted CD8+CD4-CCR7+CD45RA+ naive T cells. These receptors were obtained from a human donor in good health. Some libraries in this study had Jurkat cell RNA spiked in.

The chain carries TRBV4-1 and TRBJ2-3; 8 nucleotides match TRBD2. The CDR3 runs 16 residues. From germline, CDR1 is MGHRA and CDR2 YSYEKL. J was trimmed by 0 bases and V by 4 bases; bases with no gene match: 6. The CDR3 DNA reads as TGCGCCAGCAGCCCGGCGGGGGGACCTAGCACAGATACGCAGTATTTT. Its translation: CASSPAGGPSTDTQYF.

This clonotype was counted between two and nine times. The rearrangement uses TRBV4-3 and TRBJ2-2; possible D gene TRBD2, 5 bases. The CDR3 is 16 residues long. Germline V CDR1 and CDR2: LGHNA, YSLEER. Trimming took 2 bases from V and 0 from J, leaving 10 bases between them. CDR3 sequence: CASSQTGFPNTGELFF. The CDR3 DNA is TGCGCCAGCAGCCAAACGGGATTCCCGAACACCGGGGAGCTGTTTTTT.

The rearrangement links TRBV7-9 to TRBJ2-5; D might be TRBD1 (6 bases). V gave up 5 bases and J gave up 2 bases, with 12 bases separating them. This CDR3 has 14 amino acids. Germline-derived CDR1 and CDR2 are SEHNR and FQNEAQ (reference sequence). The CDR3 reads CASSAPGQQETQYF. In DNA, the CDR3 is TGTGCCAGCAGCGCCCCCGGACAGCAAGAGACCCAGTACTTC.

Points on this clonotype: A read error may produce the germline difference seen at one junction end. This chain links TRBV25-1 with TRBJ1-3; D gene ambiguous. This CDR3 is built from 12 residues. Germline V gene sequence: CDR1 MGHDK, CDR2 SYGVNS. CDR3 nucleotides: TGTGCCAGCAGTGACTCTAGAAACACCATATATTTT. This codes for CASSDSRNTIYF. Full variable domain (outside the CDR3, taken from reference TRBV25-1 and TRBJ1-3): EADIYQTPRYLVIGTGKKITLECSQTMGHDKMYWYQQDPGMELHLIHYSYGVNSTEKGDLSSESTVSRIRTEHFPLTLESARPSHTSQYLCASSDSRNTIYFGEGSWLTVV.

In this sample, this clonotype turned up many times. The chain carries TRBV4-3 and TRBJ2-1; 13 bases agree with TRBD2. With 2 bases clipped from V and 12 bases from J, the junction kept 7 bases outside the gene matches. In germline, CDR1 is LGHNA, CDR2 YSLEER. CDR3 size: 15 residues. CDR3 region: CASSQPGLAGEGQFF. CDR3 sequence (DNA): TGCGCCAGCAGCCAACCCGGACTAGCGGGAGAAGGGCAGTTCTTC.